This TCR beta chain was identified during a study of cytomegalovirus exposure and HLA in healthy donors. The CDR3 has 14 residues. The V gene end was trimmed by 3 bases and the J gene end by 4 bases; junction bases not matched to a gene: 2. Germline V gene lookup returns CDR1 LNHDA and CDR2 SQIVND (reference sequence). In the PCR, 60 Vbeta and 13 Jbeta primers were used. Profiled with immunoSEQ multiplex PCR; TCRdb holds only in-frame clones, not every one. The table has around 99,000 clones, around 72% seen once; the top ten hold 14%. The study, taken as a whole, reports: Data from an earlier analysis indicated that most TCR beta V segments were productive either about 87% or about 30% of the time.

As regards this clone: Its target is unknown.

This sequence originates from a woman aged 40 to 55 in good health and CMV-seropositive. The chain recombines TRBV19 with TRBJ2-2, with 7 bases matching TRBD1. Sample: PBMCs. The CDR3 coding sequence is TGTGCCAGTAGTATCAGGGGGTCCACCGGGGAGCTGTTTTTT. Translated: CASSIRGSTGELFF. Filled out from reference TRBV19 and TRBJ2-2, the complete variable domain reads DGGITQSPKYLFRKEGQNVTLSCEQNLNHDAMYWYRQDPGQGLRLIYYSQIVNDFQKGDIAEGYSVSREKKESFPLTVTSAQKNPTAFYLCASSIRGSTGELFFGEGSRLTVL.